Shown below are 27 T cell receptor beta chains from a single sample sequenced in a study of metastatic and nonmetastatic thyroid tumors (TCRdb year 2020). No patient had received any treatment before thyroid surgery. The library was obtained by PCR. TCRdb shows the sequencer as Illumina HiSeq 4000. In-frame beta chains were kept once TCRdb had trimmed the public reads at Q25 with fastp and called clones with MiXCR. This sample comprises approximately 20,000 clones, less than 15% of them detected only once. The ten biggest clones cover roughly 6.2% of the sample. Sequenced material: blood. The receptors originated from a male donor with papillary thyroid cancer or a benign thyroid nodule (not recorded which). Some clones in this sample may be carry-over from other donors' samples.

This clone was detected ten times or more. The chain links TRBV29-1 to TRBJ1-1; unclear D gene. The CDR3 extends over 11 amino acids. Germline assignment: CDR1 SQVTM and CDR2 ANQGSEA. The germline V and J ends were trimmed by 4 bases and 2 bases, with 5 bases remaining between them. The CDR3 sequence is CSVGSNTEAFF. The CDR3 nucleotides are TGCAGCGTTGGATCCAACACTGAAGCTTTCTTT.

This clone was seen a handful of times. The V gene is TRBV5-1, the J gene TRBJ2-1, with 7 bases lining up with TRBD2. J lost 5 bases, V lost 1 base, and 12 bases had no gene match. The CDR3 extends over 17 amino acids. Germline CDR1 is SGHRS and CDR2 is YFSETQ. The CDR3 DNA reads TGCGCCAGCAGCTTGCTTGGCGGGGGAACCTTCGACAATGAGCAGTTCTTC. Translating it yields CASSLLGGGTFDNEQFF.

The J gene is TRBJ2-2, the V gene TRBV20-1; D possibly corresponds to TRBD2 (6 bases). Germline CDR1 reads DFQATT; CDR2 reads SNEGSKA (reference sequence). This CDR3 spans 13 amino acids. V was trimmed by 5 bases and J by 4 bases, leaving 11 bases between them. Here the CDR3 reads CSAAGTLTGELFF. CDR3 bases: TGCAGTGCTGCCGGGACTCTCACCGGGGAGCTGTTTTTT.

Ten or more counts support this clone. The chain couples TRBV2 to TRBJ2-1, with 7 bases matching TRBD2. CDR1 is SNHLY, CDR2 FYNNEI, per germline. V was pared by 10 bases and J by 4 bases, with 10 bases of the junction left unmatched. The CDR3 sequence is 14 residues long. CDR3 DNA: TGTGCCACCCGGGTGGCTAGCGGTTACAATGAGCAGTTCTTC. It yields the protein CATRVASGYNEQFF.

This clone came up a few times. V is TRBV7-2 and J is TRBJ2-7; D unresolved. Trimming pared 1 base from V and 3 bases from J, leaving 7 bases between. Germline V gives CDR1 SGHTA, CDR2 FQGNSA. CDR3 length: 13 amino acids. CDR3 nucleotide sequence: TGTGCCAGCAGCTTAGGTAGGGTCTACGAGCAGTACTTC. Amino acids: CASSLGRVYEQYF.

This clone came up many times. V gene TRBV30 combines with J gene TRBJ1-3; 10 nucleotides align to TRBD1. V shed 3 bases, J shed 2 bases, and the junction held 4 bases outside the gene matches. CDR1 GTSNPN and CDR2 SVGIG come from the germline V gene (reference sequence). The CDR3 is made up of 15 amino acids. The CDR3 bases are TGTGCCTGGAGAGGACAGGGGGTCACTGGAAACACCATATATTTT. This gives the protein CAWRGQGVTGNTIYF.

This clone was seen ten or more times. V gene TRBV14 combines with J gene TRBJ2-7, with no clear D. The CDR3 is 12 residues long. Trimming shortened V by 5 bases and J by 7 bases, and 12 bases separated the two germline ends. From germline, CDR1 is SGHDN and CDR2 FVKESK. The CDR3 is CASSSSSPEQYF. The CDR3 DNA is TGTGCCAGCAGCTCCAGTAGCCCGGAGCAGTACTTC. Full variable domain (outside the CDR3, taken from reference TRBV14 and TRBJ2-7): EAGVTQFPSHSVIEKGQTVTLRCDPISGHDNLYWYRRVMGKEIKFLLHFVKESKQDESGMPNNRFLAERTGGTYSTLKVQPAELEDSGVYFCASSSSSPEQYFGPGTRLTVT.

There are many counts of this clone. The rearrangement uses TRBV5-1 and TRBJ1-5; D unclear. CDR3 length equals 15 residues. Trimming removed 0 bases at V and 0 bases at J, with 7 bases between. CDR1 and CDR2 from the germline V gene are SGHRS and YFSETQ. CDR3 sequence reads: CASSLVPDSNQPQHF. For the CDR3, the DNA is TGCGCCAGCAGCTTGGTTCCTGATAGCAATCAGCCCCAGCATTTT.

This clone was detected ten times or more. V gene TRBV19 combines with J gene TRBJ2-7; tentatively, D is TRBD2 (6 bases). The germline V and J ends were trimmed by 10 bases and 2 bases, with 18 bases remaining between them. Germline V gene sequence: CDR1 LNHDA, CDR2 SQIVND (reference sequence). The CDR3 is 14 residues long. CDR3: CATMGRGSAYEQYF. The DNA of the CDR3 is TGTGCCACTATGGGACGGGGGTCTGCCTACGAGCAGTACTTC.

There are a few counts of this clone. The chain combines TRBV19 with TRBJ2-7, with no clear D. The CDR3 is 13 amino acids. CDR1 is LNHDA, CDR2 SQIVND, per germline (reference sequence). The V gene lost 4 bases and the J gene lost 2 bases, with 9 bases spanning the gap. This chain's CDR3 is CASSSSRTYEQYF. CDR3 coding DNA: TGTGCCAGTAGTAGCTCCAGGACCTACGAGCAGTACTTC.

This clone came up many times. The genes are TRBV20-1 and TRBJ2-1, with D perhaps TRBD1 or TRBD2 (5 bases each). From germline, CDR1 is DFQATT and CDR2 SNEGSKA (reference sequence). V lost 2 bases and J 10 bases, leaving 9 bases between the germline ends. The CDR3 runs to 11 residues. The CDR3 loop is CSARTGTEQFF. CDR3 bases: TGCAGTGCTAGAACCGGGACCGAGCAGTTCTTC.

This clone was seen at least ten times. The chain links TRBV28 to TRBJ1-5; weak D call: TRBD1 (5 bases). V was trimmed by 7 bases and J by 2 bases, leaving 12 bases between them. Per germline, CDR1 MDHEN and CDR2 SYDVKM. The CDR3 covers 14 residues. CDR3 sequence: CASTSLGGNQPQHF. CDR3 sequence (DNA): TGTGCCAGCACCTCTCTAGGGGGCAATCAGCCCCAGCATTTT.

With respect to this clone: An end of the junction does not agree with germline; a read error may underlie this. The chain uses TRBV6-1 and TRBJ2-7; 8 bases align to TRBD1. The CDR3 sequence is 14 residues long. Germline V gene data show CDR1 as MNHNS and CDR2 as SASEGT. As DNA, the CDR3 is TGTGCCAGCAGTGTGGACAGGGCTTCCTACGATCAGTACTTT. Its translation is CASSVDRASYDQYF.

The chain combines TRBV7-2 with TRBJ1-5; 7 bases fit TRBD1. In germline, CDR1 is SGHTA, CDR2 FQGNSA. CDR3 length: 15 residues. The V segment lost 1 base and the J segment 2 bases; nucleotides outside the gene matches: 2. The CDR3 spells CASSLVQGGNQPQHF. In nucleotides, the CDR3 is TGTGCCAGCAGCTTAGTCCAGGGGGGCAATCAGCCCCAGCATTTT.

The chain employs TRBV6-5 and TRBJ2-3, with 10 positions matching TRBD2. The length of the CDR3 is 18 residues. In germline, CDR1 is MNHEY, CDR2 SVGAGI. With V trimmed by 0 bases and J by 5 bases, 11 bases remained unmatched. CDR3 loop: CASSYSSQRGGRGDTQYF. The CDR3 region has the DNA TGTGCCAGCAGTTACTCGAGTCAGCGGGGGGGCCGAGGAGATACGCAGTATTTT.

This clone was counted ten times or more. The gene calls are TRBV7-8 and TRBJ2-7; 9 nucleotides match TRBD2. The germline CDR1 and CDR2 sequences are SGHVS and FQNEAQ. The CDR3 consists of 16 residues. Trimming removed 6 bases from V and 2 bases from J; junction bases left unmatched: 11. The CDR3 loop is CASSQIPSGITYEQYF. The CDR3 DNA reads as TGTGCCAGCAGTCAAATTCCTAGCGGGATAACCTACGAGCAGTACTTC.

The sample holds many counts of this clone. The V call is TRBV9, the J call TRBJ2-7, with 8 bases lining up with TRBD1. Trimming took 2 bases from V and 6 from J; bases not matched to a gene: 10. This CDR3 has 15 amino acids. CDR1 SGDLS and CDR2 YYNGEE come from the germline V gene. The DNA of the CDR3 is TGTGCCAGCAGCGTTACAGGGGGAAGATTGACCGAGCAGTACTTC. Residues: CASSVTGGRLTEQYF.

This clone was counted many times. The chain couples TRBV7-8 to TRBJ2-3, with TRBD1 identical over 8 bases. The germline V gene has CDR1 SGHVS and CDR2 FQNEAQ. The J segment lost 6 bases and the V segment lost 3 bases, leaving 8 bases of the junction unmatched. The CDR3 runs to 15 residues. In nucleotides, the CDR3 is TGTGCCAGCAGCTTGAGGACAGGGAGTTTTGATACGCAGTATTTT. As protein: CASSLRTGSFDTQYF.

This clone was seen many times. The rearrangement uses TRBV10-3 and TRBJ1-1; no clear D. This CDR3 comprises 13 residues. CDR1 ENHRY and CDR2 SYGVKD come from the germline V gene. Trimming shortened V by 5 bases and J by 0 bases, and 7 bases separated the two germline ends. The CDR3 protein is CAISLKMNTEAFF. For the CDR3, the DNA is TGTGCCATCAGTTTGAAAATGAACACTGAAGCTTTCTTT.

This clone was observed at least ten times. The genes are TRBV11-2 and TRBJ2-3, with a weak D call TRBD2 (5 bases). V was pared by 5 bases and J by 3 bases, with 15 bases between. CDR1 and CDR2 from the germline V gene are SGHAT and FQNNGV. This CDR3 has 15 amino acids. CDR3 sequence reads: CASSPTGTRTDTQYF. The CDR3 DNA reads as TGTGCCAGCAGCCCAACGGGAACGCGAACAGATACGCAGTATTTT. The variable domain in full, completed from reference TRBV11-2 and TRBJ2-3, reads EAGVAQSPRYKIIEKRQSVAFWCNPISGHATLYWYQQILGQGPKLLIQFQNNGVVDDSQLPKDRFSAERLKGVDSTLKIQPAKLEDSAVYLCASSPTGTRTDTQYFGPGTRLTVL.

This sequence joins TRBV2 and TRBJ1-5; D unclear. V lost 4 bases and J 6 bases, leaving 10 bases between the germline ends. CDR3 length: 13 amino acids. CDR1 is SNHLY, CDR2 FYNNEI, per germline. The CDR3 is CASSGGLGQPQHF. The CDR3 coding sequence is TGTGCCAGCAGTGGCGGGTTGGGTCAGCCCCAGCATTTT.

The genes are TRBV28 and TRBJ2-5; D possibly corresponds to TRBD2 (7 bases). The CDR3 contains 13 residues. Germline CDR1 is MDHEN and CDR2 is SYDVKM. V lost 5 bases and J lost 4, with 11 bases in between. CDR3 coding DNA: TGTGCCAGCAGTCTAAGGGGGGGAGAGACCCAGTACTTC. Residues: CASSLRGGETQYF.

This clone was picked up many times. The chain carries TRBV20-1 and TRBJ2-3; maybe TRBD2 (5 bases). V was trimmed by 0 bases and J by 5 bases, leaving 12 bases between them. The germline CDR1 and CDR2 sequences are DFQATT and SNEGSKA (reference sequence). There are 14 residues in the CDR3. The CDR3 loop is CSAREVLRGDTQYF. In DNA, the CDR3 is TGCAGTGCTAGAGAGGTCCTCCGGGGAGATACGCAGTATTTT.

This clone was observed many times. The chain recombines TRBV6-4 with TRBJ2-3; D is possibly TRBD1 or TRBD2 (5 bases each). Per the germline V gene, CDR1 is MRHNA and CDR2 is SNTAGT. This CDR3 is 15 amino acids long. V dropped 7 bases and J dropped 0 bases, with 14 bases sitting between them. The CDR3 is CASKRGDLSTDTQYF. CDR3 DNA: TGTGCCAGCAAACGAGGGGACCTTAGCACAGATACGCAGTATTTT.

By share of the sample, this clone is medium-sized (0.01 to 0.1%). The gene calls are TRBV6-1 and TRBJ2-1; D tentatively fits TRBD1 or TRBD2 (6 bases each). The CDR3 sequence is 15 residues long. In germline, CDR1 is MNHNS, CDR2 SASEGT. V lost 7 bases to trimming and J lost 2 bases, with 15 bases between them. CDR3 sequence reads: CASTKGGLTYNEQFF. CDR3 in DNA: TGTGCCAGCACCAAAGGGGGACTGACCTACAATGAGCAGTTCTTC.

This clone was detected many times. This chain connects TRBV5-1 to TRBJ2-2, with no clear D. The V end lost 4 bases, the J end lost 6 bases, and 10 bases lay between the germline ends. Looked up from germline, CDR1 is SGHRS and CDR2 is YFSETQ. This CDR3 has 13 amino acids. The CDR3 is CASSPSLAGELFF. The CDR3 coding sequence is TGCGCCAGCAGCCCCTCCCTTGCCGGGGAGCTGTTTTTT. The variable domain in full, completed from reference TRBV5-1 and TRBJ2-2, reads KAGVTQTPRYLIKTRGQQVTLSCSPISGHRSVSWYQQTPGQGLQFLFEYFSETQRNKGNFPGRFSGRQFSNSRSEMNVSTLELGDSALYLCASSPSLAGELFFGEGSRLTVL.

This clone was picked up many times. The rearrangement uses TRBV11-2 and TRBJ1-4; D is perhaps TRBD1 (5 bases). Germline V CDR1 and CDR2: SGHAT, FQNNGV. The CDR3 is made up of 13 amino acids. With 7 bases removed from V and 2 bases from J, the gap between germline ends came to 8 bases. The CDR3 coding sequence is TGTGCCAGCACCAGGGCTACTAATGAAAAACTGTTTTTT. Protein product: CASTRATNEKLFF.